The 5 T cell receptor beta chains below were found in one sample sequenced in a study of CD8+ T cells in alopecia areata. Sequencing templates came from extracted RNA that was reverse transcribed into cDNA. The method was immunoSEQ multiplex PCR; TCRdb's version includes in-frame clones alone and lacks a portion of them. The sample lists 150,000 to 200,000 clones; approximately 67% were seen once. The sample's treatment: oral pan-JAK inhibitor, 5-10 mg twice daily. The sequences come from CD4+ T cells sorted from blood, collected around week 50, from a patient treated with tofacitinib. All receptors come from a human donor with alopecia areata.

V usage is TRBV29-1 and J usage is TRBJ2-7, with TRBD1 matching over 10 bases. The V gene's germline CDR1 is SQVTM and CDR2 ANQGSEA. This CDR3 is built from 13 residues. Trimming at V came to 7 bases and at J to 6 bases, leaving 9 bases not matched to a gene. CDR3 DNA: TGCAGCGCGAAGGCGGGACAGGGGATCGAGCAGTACTTC. Protein sequence: CSAKAGQGIEQYF.

This clone has a single count. Written as DNA, the CDR3 is TGTGCCAGCCGAACCTCGCCCCGGGTGGCGGGCTACACCTTC. Encoded protein: CASRTSPRVAGYTF. This chain connects TRBV27 to TRBJ1-2; D is undetermined. V dropped 8 bases and J dropped 8 bases, with 21 bases sitting between them. The CDR3 sequence is 14 residues long. Germline values: CDR1 MNHEY, CDR2 SMNVEV (reference sequence).

This clone was recorded a few times. CDR3 sequence reads: CASSPGLAGGSLAFDTQYF. The CDR3, as DNA: TGTGCCAGCAGTCCGGGACTAGCGGGGGGGTCCCTGGCATTCGATACGCAGTATTTT. The genes are TRBV2 and TRBJ2-3; TRBD2 matches 16 bases. The CDR3 is 19 amino acids. Germline CDR1 reads SNHLY; CDR2 reads FYNNEI. J gave up 6 bases and V 5 bases, and 14 bases lay outside the gene matches.

This clone showed up many times. Within the sample, other DNA sequences also encode this same CDR3. DNA of the CDR3: TGCAGCGTTGCGGGGCAGCTGAACACTGAAGCTTTCTTT. It encodes CSVAGQLNTEAFF. The gene calls are TRBV29-1 and TRBJ1-1, with D tentatively TRBD1 (5 bases). There are 13 residues in the CDR3. Germline V lookup: CDR1 SQVTM, CDR2 ANQGSEA. V lost 4 bases and J 0 bases, leaving 9 bases between the germline ends.

This chain uses TRBV7-2 with TRBJ2-7, with a possible D match to TRBD1 (6 bases). V lost 5 bases and J 5 bases, leaving 13 bases between the germline ends. Germline-derived CDR1 and CDR2 are SGHTA and FQGNSA. The CDR3 consists of 13 residues. DNA of the CDR3: TGTGCCAGCAGCAACAGGGTTGCGGACGAGCAGTACTTC. Its protein product is CASSNRVADEQYF. Complete variable domain (other parts from reference TRBV7-2 and TRBJ2-7): GAGVSQSPSNKVTEKGKDVELRCDPISGHTALYWYRQSLGQGLEFLIYFQGNSAPDKSGLPSDRFSAERTGGSVSTLTIQRTQQEDSAVYLCASSNRVADEQYFGPGTRLTVT.